The 19 T cell receptor beta chains reported below all come from one sample, sequenced in a study of blood T cell repertoires in COVID-19. Using immunoSEQ multiplex PCR, the repertoire was profiled, and TCRdb retains in-frame clones only, with some absent. The table shows fewer than 180,000 clones, with approximately 80% occurring only once. Sequenced: peripheral blood. All receptors come from a man in his 70s with acute or convalescent COVID-19.

This clone was found once. The genes are TRBV14 and TRBJ1-6, with D unresolved. V lost 4 bases, J lost 0 bases, and 13 bases lay in between. Germline CDR1 is SGHDN and CDR2 is FVKESK. The CDR3 is 17 amino acids. CDR3 protein: CASSLQRTSSYNSPLHF. In nucleotides, the CDR3 is TGTGCCAGCAGCCTACAGAGAACGAGCTCCTATAATTCACCCCTCCACTTT.

The gene calls are TRBV6-5 and TRBJ2-1; 7 nucleotides agree with TRBD1. Germline lookup yields CDR1 MNHEY and CDR2 SVGAGI. J lost 10 bases, V lost 4 bases, and 4 bases had no gene match. The CDR3 runs to 12 residues. CDR3 sequence (DNA): TGTGCCAGCAGTTCCGACAGGGTAGAGCAGTTCTTC. Protein: CASSSDRVEQFF.

This clone was seen a few times. This chain uses TRBV3-1 (or the pseudogene TRBV3-2) with TRBJ2-2; TRBD1 matches at 7 bases. This CDR3 contains 15 residues. V was pared by 6 bases and J by 0 bases, with 4 bases of the junction left unmatched. In germline, CDR1 is LGHDT, CDR2 YNNKEL (reference sequence). Here the CDR3 DNA reads TGTGCCAGCAGGAGACAGGGTACGAACACCGGGGAGCTGTTTTTT. Protein product: CASRRQGTNTGELFF.

V and J are TRBV19 and TRBJ2-7, with 12 bases matching TRBD2. The CDR3 loop spans 16 amino acids. Germline V CDR1 and CDR2: LNHDA, SQIVND (reference sequence). J gave up 2 bases and V 1 base, and 3 bases lay outside the gene matches. CDR3 amino acids: CASSIAASGRAYEQYF. CDR3 coding DNA: TGTGCCAGTAGTATAGCAGCTAGCGGGAGGGCCTACGAGCAGTACTTC.

The rearrangement uses TRBV7-6 and TRBJ1-1, with D perhaps matching TRBD1 (5 bases). V was pared by 2 bases and J by 0 bases, with 16 bases between. From germline, CDR1 is SGHVS and CDR2 FNYEAQ. The CDR3 has 17 residues. The CDR3 region has the DNA TGTGCCAGCAGCTTAACGGGGGGACGGGGCCTGAACACTGAAGCTTTCTTT. Its translation is CASSLTGGRGLNTEAFF.

The DNA of the CDR3 is TGTGCCAGCAGCCCCCGGGAGGGGGCAGTTGGCAATCAGCCCCAGCATTTT. This encodes CASSPREGAVGNQPQHF. V gene TRBV5-8 combines with J gene TRBJ1-5, with 7 bases aligning to TRBD1. V shed 4 bases and J 2 bases; nucleotides not matched to a gene: 12. Germline V CDR1 and CDR2: SGHTS, YDEGEE. The CDR3 runs to 17 residues.

This chain links TRBV9 with TRBJ2-3; maybe TRBD2 (5 bases). The germline CDR1 and CDR2 sequences are SGDLS and YYNGEE. The CDR3 length is 15 residues. Trimming pared 0 bases from V and 3 bases from J, leaving 11 bases between. CDR3 in amino acids: CASSVASLGTDTQYF. CDR3 DNA: TGTGCCAGCAGCGTAGCTAGCCTGGGGACAGATACGCAGTATTTT.

The chain recombines TRBV6-1 with TRBJ2-7; 10 bases fit TRBD1. V trimming: 3 bases; J trimming: 2 bases; junction bases outside the gene matches: 7. Germline assignment: CDR1 MNHNS and CDR2 SASEGT. The CDR3 has 16 amino acids. CDR3 region: CASSDKAGQGPYEQYF. The CDR3 coding sequence is TGTGCCAGCAGTGATAAGGCGGGACAGGGGCCCTACGAGCAGTACTTC.

The chain links TRBV19 to TRBJ2-1; TRBD2 agrees at 8 bases. Germline lookup yields CDR1 LNHDA and CDR2 SQIVND (reference sequence). The CDR3 contains 15 residues. J gave up 0 bases and V 4 bases, and 2 bases lay outside the gene matches. As DNA, the CDR3 is TGTGCCAGTAGTAAGGGGACTAGCTCCTACAATGAGCAGTTCTTC. This gives the protein CASSKGTSSYNEQFF. Full variable domain (rest looked up from reference TRBV19 and TRBJ2-1): DGGITQSPKYLFRKEGQNVTLSCEQNLNHDAMYWYRQDPGQGLRLIYYSQIVNDFQKGDIAEGYSVSREKKESFPLTVTSAQKNPTAFYLCASSKGTSSYNEQFFGPGTRLTVL.

The genes are TRBV9 and TRBJ1-2; 7 positions match TRBD1. CDR1 and CDR2 from the germline V gene are SGDLS and YYNGEE. CDR3 length equals 15 residues. Trimming took 0 bases from V and 0 from J; bases not matched to a gene: 2. The CDR3 reads CASSVVTGANYGYTF. The CDR3 DNA follows: TGTGCCAGCAGCGTAGTAACAGGGGCTAACTATGGCTACACCTTC.

V is TRBV7-3 and J is TRBJ2-1, with 11 positions matching TRBD1. Losses at the gene ends were 4 bases for V and 9 bases for J; bases not matched to a gene: 5. Germline assignment: CDR1 SGHTA and CDR2 FQGTGA. The CDR3 sequence is 14 residues long. The CDR3 region has the DNA TGTGCCAGCAGCTCTGGGACAGGGGGATTTGAGCAGTTCTTC. Translation gives CASSSGTGGFEQFF.

The chain has TRBV13 and TRBJ2-2, with D uncertain. This CDR3 is 22 amino acids long. Germline CDR1 and CDR2: PRHDT and FYEKMQ (reference sequence). V shed 5 bases and J shed 0 bases, with 31 bases lying between them. Here the CDR3 DNA reads TGTGCCAGCAGCGCCCGCCCAAAGACCCACCCCAGAGGCCCCCCGAACACCGGGGAGCTGTTTTTT. It translates to CASSARPKTHPRGPPNTGELFF.

This clone was detected once. This chain uses TRBV7-9 with TRBJ1-1; a possible D gene is TRBD1 (5 bases). Germline assignment: CDR1 SEHNR and CDR2 FQNEAQ (reference sequence). The V end was cut by 0 bases, the J end by 7 bases, with 12 bases between. The CDR3 spans 14 residues. DNA for the CDR3: TGTGCCAGCAGCTTAGCGACAGACCCCAGTGAAGCTTTCTTT. Protein sequence: CASSLATDPSEAFF. The full variable domain, rest sourced from reference TRBV7-9 and TRBJ1-1, is DTGVSQNPRHKITKRGQNVTFRCDPISEHNRLYWYRQTLGQGPEFLTYFQNEAQLEKSRLLSDRFSAERPKGSFSTLEIQRTEQGDSAMYLCASSLATDPSEAFFGQGTRLTVV.

V and J are TRBV3-1 (or the pseudogene TRBV3-2) and TRBJ1-2; 10 positions match TRBD1. This CDR3 comprises 14 residues. J lost 10 bases, V lost 0 bases, and 5 bases had no gene match. CDR1 is LGHDT, CDR2 YNNKEL, per germline (reference sequence). Here the CDR3 DNA reads TGTGCCAGCAGCCAAGATAGGGACAGGGGACTCTACACCTTC. This gives the protein CASSQDRDRGLYTF.

This chain links TRBV5-1 with TRBJ2-3; D is perhaps TRBD1 (6 bases). From germline, CDR1 is SGHRS and CDR2 YFSETQ. The CDR3 runs 15 residues. Trimming pared 4 bases from V and 4 bases from J, leaving 16 bases between. CDR3 nucleotide sequence: TGCGCCAGCAGCAGCACCGGGACACTCGCAGATACGCAGTATTTT. This codes for CASSSTGTLADTQYF.

The rearrangement links TRBV7-9 to TRBJ1-4, with unresolved D. This CDR3 is 17 amino acids long. Germline assignment: CDR1 SEHNR and CDR2 FQNEAQ (reference sequence). The V and J ends lost 2 bases and 0 bases respectively, with 13 bases between them. CDR3 coding DNA: TGTGCCAGCAGCTTAAATATGGTAGCGACAACTAATGAAAAACTGTTTTTT. Translation gives CASSLNMVATTNEKLFF.

The chain joins TRBV7-9 to TRBJ2-1, with 8 positions matching TRBD2. The CDR3 length is 16 residues. Losses at the gene ends were 4 bases for V and 0 bases for J; bases not matched to a gene: 5. The V gene's germline CDR1 is SEHNR and CDR2 FQNEAQ (reference sequence). The CDR3 DNA follows: TGTGCCAGCAGCTCTAGCGGGCCCTTCTCCTACAATGAGCAGTTCTTC. Translating it yields CASSSSGPFSYNEQFF.

The J gene is TRBJ2-7, the V gene TRBV25-1, with TRBD1 as a possible D gene (6 bases). Germline CDR1 MGHDK, CDR2 SYGVNS. This CDR3 is built from 12 residues. V was pared by 6 bases and J by 5 bases, with 11 bases between. The CDR3: CASRGQLNEQYF. CDR3 sequence (DNA): TGTGCCAGCAGGGGACAACTCAACGAGCAGTACTTC.

This chain joins TRBV28 and TRBJ2-7; D possibly corresponds to TRBD1 (6 bases). The V gene's germline CDR1 is MDHEN and CDR2 SYDVKM. This CDR3 is 15 amino acids long. Deletions cut 6 bases from V and 2 bases from J, with 17 bases between. CDR3: CASSPHRAAPYEQYF. The CDR3, as DNA: TGTGCCAGCAGCCCCCACAGGGCGGCTCCCTACGAGCAGTACTTC.